This TCR beta chain was obtained from a study of shared clonotypes between healthy human individuals. Note on this clone: Its target is not known.

Study-level points and caveats: Richness estimates generally favored naive over memory subsets. Donors were few, which limited the genetic and exposure-history diversity represented.

From CD4+ cells came CD45RA+ naive and CD45RA-negative memory subsets. Splitting of each subset's genomic DNA was done evenly across several immunoSEQ plates. Here immunoSEQ multiplex PCR was the method, and the copy in TCRdb shows in-frame clones only, minus some. This table has 1,400,000 or so clones, about 98.5% appearing once. CDR3 size: 11 residues. The germline CDR1 and CDR2 sequences are SGHDN and FVKESK. V dropped 3 bases and J dropped 12 bases, with 9 bases sitting between them. Input material: naive CD4+ T cells sorted from blood. Subset indicated: CD45RA+ positively selected. V usage is TRBV14 and J usage is TRBJ2-1, with D hard to call. The sequence was collected from a man in his thirties or forties in good health. The DNA for the CDR3 is TGTGCCAGCAGCCAGCCGTGGAGGCAGTTCTTC. Its protein is CASSQPWRQFF.